These 21 T cell receptor beta chains originate from one sample sequenced in a study of blood T cell repertoires in COVID-19 (dated by TCRdb to the early 2020s). Libraries came from the immunoSEQ multiplex PCR assay. TCRdb took over this immuneACCESS table, retaining in-frame rearrangements with V and J assigned. Such tables are incomplete; in checked studies, under half of the missing clones stem from an unresolved V gene, and the remainder is unexplained. Counted in this sample were roughly 140,000 clones; about 80% of them appeared once. The top ten constitute about 4% of the sample. Sequencing was done on a sample of PBMCs or T cells enriched from blood (not recorded which). Source of these receptors: a man aged 45-65 years in a cohort exposed to, infected with or recovered from COVID-19 (not recorded which).

This clone appeared once. V gene TRBV6-2 or TRBV6-3 combines with J gene TRBJ2-3, with D uncertain. Germline V gives CDR1 MNHEY, CDR2 SVGEGT. Between the trimmed V and J ends, which lost 7 bases and 7 bases, there was a span of 21 bases. The CDR3 loop spans 15 amino acids. The CDR3 region is CASNPLRGSSNTQYF. CDR3 nucleotide sequence: TGTGCCAGCAACCCCCTCAGAGGTTCGTCAAATACGCAGTATTTT.

This chain connects TRBV7-8 to TRBJ2-7, with 9 bases fitting TRBD1. CDR3 length: 16 residues. V lost 3 bases to trimming and J lost 4 bases; unmatched junction nucleotides: 10. Germline-derived CDR1 and CDR2 are SGHVS and FQNEAQ. CDR3 bases: TGTGCCAGCAGCTTCGGCTTGACGGGACAGGGTTACGAGCAGTACTTC. It translates to CASSFGLTGQGYEQYF.

As DNA, the CDR3 is TGTGCCAGCAGTGATTCCAGCGGGATCTACGAGCAGTACTTC. Amino acid sequence: CASSDSSGIYEQYF. The V and J genes are TRBV2 and TRBJ2-7; 7 bases are a match to TRBD2. Germline V gene lookup returns CDR1 SNHLY and CDR2 FYNNEI. CDR3 length: 14 residues. V was pared by 3 bases and J by 3 bases, with 5 bases of the junction left unmatched. Together with reference TRBV2 and TRBJ2-7, the CDR3 gives the full variable domain: EPEVTQTPSHQVTQMGQEVILRCVPISNHLYFYWYRQILGQKVEFLVSFYNNEISEKSEIFDDQFSVERPDGSNFTLKIRSTKLEDSAMYFCASSDSSGIYEQYFGPGTRLTVT.

The rearrangement joins TRBV14 to TRBJ1-1; D is ambiguous. Germline V gene data show CDR1 as SGHDN and CDR2 as FVKESK. This CDR3 contains 13 residues. Between the trimmed V and J ends, which lost 1 base and 3 bases, there was a span of 6 bases. This CDR3 reads CASSQVRDTEAFF. CDR3 sequence (DNA): TGTGCCAGCAGCCAAGTGAGGGACACTGAAGCTTTCTTT.

The chain uses TRBV18 and TRBJ1-1, with D perhaps matching TRBD1 (5 bases). CDR1 and CDR2 (germline): KGHSH, LQKENI. The CDR3 sequence is 14 residues long. Trimming took off 6 bases at V and 4 bases at J, with 15 bases between the two ends. The CDR3 DNA follows: TGTGCCAGCTCCCCCGGGGGGTGGGGCACTGAAGCTTTCTTT. This encodes CASSPGGWGTEAFF.

V gene TRBV5-1 combines with J gene TRBJ1-1, with D unclear. V was clipped by 3 bases and J by 2 bases, with 5 bases between them. From germline, CDR1 is SGHRS and CDR2 YFSETQ. The CDR3 is made up of 12 amino acids. The CDR3 here is CASSSFNTEAFF. The CDR3 DNA follows: TGCGCCAGCAGCTCATTTAACACTGAAGCTTTCTTT.

The V gene is TRBV4-1, the J gene TRBJ2-4; 7 bases line up with TRBD1. CDR1 is MGHRA, CDR2 YSYEKL, per germline. The J segment lost 4 bases and the V segment lost 3 bases, leaving 6 bases of the junction unmatched. This CDR3 spans 15 amino acids. CDR3 sequence: CASSQLQGSKNIQYF. CDR3 in DNA: TGCGCCAGCAGCCAGCTACAGGGGTCTAAAAACATTCAGTACTTC.

The chain joins TRBV27 to TRBJ1-5, with no clear D. Trimming removed 8 bases from V and 6 bases from J, with 11 bases in between. CDR1 is MNHEY and CDR2 is SMNVEV in the germline V gene (reference sequence). This CDR3 has 12 amino acids. The CDR3 loop is CASGWGGQPQHF. In DNA, the CDR3 is TGTGCCAGCGGCTGGGGAGGTCAGCCCCAGCATTTT.

V gene TRBV9 combines with J gene TRBJ2-1; perhaps TRBD2 as D (6 bases). V was shortened by 4 bases and J by 7 bases, with 18 bases between the two germline ends. The CDR3 extends over 15 amino acids. Germline V gene sequence: CDR1 SGDLS, CDR2 YYNGEE. The DNA of the CDR3 is TGTGCCAGCAGCCCCTTTCTCGGGAGTAATAATGAGCAGTTCTTC. Translated, it gives CASSPFLGSNNEQFF.

This sequence joins TRBV9 and TRBJ2-5; possibly TRBD1 for D (5 bases). Germline loops: CDR1 SGDLS, CDR2 YYNGEE. V was shortened by 0 bases and J by 9 bases, with 18 bases between the two germline ends. The CDR3 has 15 amino acids. CDR3 residues: CASSVGVDSLGPQYF. In DNA form, the CDR3 reads TGTGCCAGCAGCGTAGGGGTAGATTCGCTGGGGCCCCAGTACTTC.

This chain uses TRBV27 with TRBJ2-2, with TRBD2 identical over 7 bases. V lost 6 bases to trimming and J lost 7 bases; unmatched junction nucleotides: 5. This CDR3 is 13 amino acids long. Germline values: CDR1 MNHEY, CDR2 SMNVEV (reference sequence). CDR3 in amino acids: CASRRPGGGELFF. As DNA, the CDR3 is TGTGCCAGCAGACGACCGGGGGGCGGGGAGCTGTTTTTT.

This chain joins TRBV5-1 and TRBJ1-5; D perhaps matches TRBD1 (5 bases). V dropped 0 bases and J dropped 3 bases, with 10 bases sitting between them. Germline CDR1 and CDR2: SGHRS and YFSETQ. This CDR3 region has 15 residues. The CDR3 is CASSLAGNLNQPQHF. CDR3 in DNA: TGCGCCAGCAGCTTGGCAGGGAACCTCAATCAGCCCCAGCATTTT.

The chain is built from TRBV9 and TRBJ2-2; D may be TRBD1 (6 bases). The germline CDR1 and CDR2 sequences are SGDLS and YYNGEE. The CDR3 is 15 amino acids. Trimming removed 0 bases from V and 5 bases from J, with 11 bases in between. The CDR3 nucleotides read TGTGCCAGCAGCGTAGACAGACAGGATACCGGGGAGCTGTTTTTT. This sequence encodes CASSVDRQDTGELFF.

This chain connects TRBV27 to TRBJ2-7; D perhaps matches TRBD1 (6 bases). Germline CDR1 is MNHEY and CDR2 is SMNVEV (reference sequence). Trimming shortened V by 2 bases and J by 3 bases, and 14 bases separated the two germline ends. This CDR3 region has 15 residues. Here the CDR3 DNA reads TGTGCCAGCAGTTTAGTTGGGCAGGGGAACTACGAGCAGTACTTC. It translates to CASSLVGQGNYEQYF.

J is TRBJ1-2 and V is TRBV19; 7 bases are a match to TRBD1. CDR1 is LNHDA and CDR2 is SQIVND in the germline V gene (reference sequence). The CDR3 consists of 18 residues. Losses at the gene ends were 7 bases for V and 8 bases for J; bases not matched to a gene: 25. The CDR3 DNA is TGTGCCAGTAAGGCCCCCCCTCCTTTCGACACAGGGGCTCTCGGCTACACCTTC. This translates into CASKAPPPFDTGALGYTF.

This chain uses TRBV25-1 with TRBJ1-3; no reliable D call. Trimming left V 5 bases short and J 4 bases short, with 9 bases between. From germline, CDR1 is MGHDK and CDR2 SYGVNS. The length of the CDR3 is 13 residues. DNA for the CDR3: TGTGCCAGCAGTCCTCTAGGAGGAAACACCATATATTTT. Translated: CASSPLGGNTIYF.

This clone came up once. V is TRBV7-2 and J is TRBJ2-6; 8 nucleotides match TRBD1. CDR1 SGHTA and CDR2 FQGNSA come from the germline V gene. The CDR3 is 16 amino acids. Trimming removed 7 bases from V and 2 bases from J; junction bases left unmatched: 7. The CDR3 reads CASTRTGTPGANVLTF. The CDR3 nucleotides are TGTGCCAGCACCCGGACAGGGACTCCTGGGGCCAACGTCCTGACTTTC.

The chain recombines TRBV3-1 (or the pseudogene TRBV3-2) with TRBJ2-7; TRBD2 aligns across 7 bases. Germline V gene lookup returns CDR1 LGHDT and CDR2 YNNKEL (reference sequence). J was trimmed by 3 bases and V by 0 bases; bases with no gene match: 14. This CDR3 contains 18 residues. This chain's CDR3 is CASSQDGAAGDLRYEQYF. CDR3 DNA: TGTGCCAGCAGCCAAGATGGGGCGGCGGGAGACCTACGCTACGAGCAGTACTTC.

V gene TRBV30 combines with J gene TRBJ2-7; D unresolved. The V gene lost 2 bases and the J gene lost 2 bases, with 19 bases spanning the gap. The CDR3 length is 16 residues. Per germline, CDR1 GTSNPN and CDR2 SVGIG (reference sequence). DNA for the CDR3: TGTGCCTGGAGTCCCGTAGAGGCGTGGTATGCCTACGAGCAGTACTTC. This translates into CAWSPVEAWYAYEQYF.

This sequence joins TRBV6-1 and TRBJ1-5, with a tentative D call TRBD1 (5 bases). This CDR3 has 16 residues. Trimming stripped 0 bases from V and 7 bases from J, with 16 bases between. Germline CDR1 and CDR2: MNHNS and SASEGT. CDR3 sequence: CASSEALLGGGQPQHF. The CDR3 bases are TGTGCCAGCAGTGAAGCGCTCCTCGGGGGTGGACAGCCCCAGCATTTT.

The rearrangement uses TRBV28 and TRBJ2-1; no clear D. Trimming pared 6 bases from V and 5 bases from J, leaving 5 bases between. Germline lookup yields CDR1 MDHEN and CDR2 SYDVKM. This CDR3 contains 11 residues. The CDR3 DNA reads TGTGCCAGCAGACTACACAATGAGCAGTTCTTC. Its translation is CASRLHNEQFF.